This T cell receptor beta chain was captured in a study of blood T cell repertoires in COVID-19. The CDR3 runs 12 residues. V was pared by 5 bases and J by 2 bases, with 5 bases between. CDR1 is MDHEN, CDR2 SYDVKM, per germline. Profiled with immunoSEQ multiplex PCR; TCRdb holds only in-frame clones, not every one. The repertoire has 250,000 to 350,000 clones, roughly nine tenths of them found once; the top ten carry 0.94%. The source of this sequence is a woman in her 40s who had recovered from COVID-19. The sequenced material came from peripheral blood. The J gene is TRBJ2-3, the V gene TRBV28, with D hard to call. The CDR3 DNA reads TGTGCCAGCAGTCCTACCACAGATACGCAGTATTTT. Translated: CASSPTTDTQYF.